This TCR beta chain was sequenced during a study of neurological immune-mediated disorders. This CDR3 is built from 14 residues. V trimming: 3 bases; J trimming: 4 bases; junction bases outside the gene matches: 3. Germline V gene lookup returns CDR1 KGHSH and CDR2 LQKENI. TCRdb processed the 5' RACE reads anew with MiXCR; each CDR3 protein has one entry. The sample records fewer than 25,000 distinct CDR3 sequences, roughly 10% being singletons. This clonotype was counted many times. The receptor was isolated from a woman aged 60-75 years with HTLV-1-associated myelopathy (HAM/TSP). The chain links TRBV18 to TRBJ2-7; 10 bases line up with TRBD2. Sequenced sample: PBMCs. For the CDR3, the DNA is TGTGCCAGCTCACCGTCTAGCGGGGGATACGAGCAGTACTTC. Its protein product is CASSPSSGGYEQYF.